Each of the 20 T cell receptor beta chains below was sequenced from the same sample in a study of T cell repertoires in cytomegalovirus infection. Via MiXCR, TCRdb re-called the reads, giving one row per CDR3 protein. The sample comprises about 250,000 distinct CDR3 sequences, approximately 17% of which are singletons, and roughly 50% rests with the top ten. Sequenced: CD8+ T cells from PBMCs. These receptors came from a human donor in good health (CMV status not recorded). Some clones in this sample may be carry-over from other donors' samples.

This clonotype was counted a few times. V gene TRBV28 combines with J gene TRBJ1-1; no firm D call. Between the trimmed V and J ends, which lost 3 bases and 4 bases, there was a span of 12 bases. Germline V gene sequence: CDR1 MDHEN, CDR2 SYDVKM. This CDR3 is built from 14 residues. The CDR3 region has the DNA TGTGCCAGCAGTTTTCTACAGATAGCCACTGAAGCTTTCTTT. Translated, it gives CASSFLQIATEAFF.

CDR3 protein: CASSTSGGGNEKLFF. The CDR3 coding sequence is TGTGCCAGCAGCACCTCCGGGGGCGGCAATGAAAAACTGTTTTTT. This chain connects TRBV9 to TRBJ1-4; perhaps TRBD1 as D (6 bases). This CDR3 has 15 residues. CDR1 is SGDLS, CDR2 YYNGEE, per germline. V lost 4 bases and J lost 5, with 15 bases in between.

This clonotype has at least ten counts. The V and J genes are TRBV2 and TRBJ2-2; D gene uncertain. Trimming stripped 2 bases from V and 6 bases from J, with 16 bases between. Germline CDR1 SNHLY, CDR2 FYNNEI. This CDR3 has 16 residues. The CDR3 reads CASSELGLWSAGELFF. The DNA for the CDR3 is TGTGCCAGCAGTGAACTTGGCTTGTGGAGCGCCGGGGAGCTGTTTTTT.

This clonotype has a handful of counts. The CDR3 coding sequence is TGTGCCAGCAGCTTAATTGTTAGAGAGTACCAAGAGACCCAGTACTTC. Translated, it gives CASSLIVREYQETQYF. The rearrangement uses TRBV11-2 and TRBJ2-5, with D unresolved. The CDR3 covers 16 residues. The germline gives CDR1 SGHAT, CDR2 FQNNGV. V lost 2 bases and J lost 0, with 13 bases in between.

J is TRBJ1-2 and V is TRBV29-1; possible D gene TRBD1, 6 bases. Germline V gene lookup returns CDR1 SQVTM and CDR2 ANQGSEA. V shed 7 bases and J shed 4 bases, with 13 bases lying between them. The length of the CDR3 is 12 residues. CDR3 amino acids: CSGLEGGYGYTF. CDR3 coding DNA: TGCAGCGGTTTGGAGGGGGGCTATGGCTACACCTTC.

The genes are TRBV4-3 and TRBJ1-4; D remains unclear. Trimming cost V 4 bases and J 8 bases, with 17 bases left between them. CDR1 and CDR2 from the germline V gene are LGHNA and YSLEER. The CDR3 sequence is 15 residues long. The CDR3 DNA follows: TGCGCCAGCAGCCCTACCGCGGGGAGTGAAGAAAAACTGTTTTTT. It encodes CASSPTAGSEEKLFF.

This clonotype appeared once. The chain employs TRBV7-9 and TRBJ2-5, with TRBD1 matching 8 bases. The junction had 8 bases not matched to a gene; V was cut back by 6 bases and J by 5 bases. The CDR3 covers 14 residues. The V gene's germline CDR1 is SEHNR and CDR2 FQNEAQ (reference sequence). CDR3 nucleotide sequence: TGTGCCAGCAGAAATACAGGGGGAACGGAGACCCAGTACTTC. This encodes CASRNTGGTETQYF.

This clonotype was seen ten or more times. This chain links TRBV7-2 with TRBJ1-6, with 7 bases matching TRBD1. V shed 1 base and J 5 bases; nucleotides not matched to a gene: 2. The CDR3 length is 15 residues. CDR1 SGHTA and CDR2 FQGNSA come from the germline V gene. Here the CDR3 reads CASSLGDRDNSPLHF. CDR3 sequence (DNA): TGTGCCAGCAGCTTAGGGGACAGAGATAATTCACCCCTCCACTTT.

This clonotype has only a few counts. The chain has TRBV2 and TRBJ1-1, with 7 nucleotides matching TRBD1. Per germline, CDR1 SNHLY and CDR2 FYNNEI. The V and J ends lost 4 bases and 5 bases, in that order; junction bases with no gene match: 10. This CDR3 contains 15 residues. CDR3 loop: CASSADKGAWTEAFF. CDR3 coding DNA: TGTGCCAGCAGTGCAGATAAGGGGGCCTGGACTGAAGCTTTCTTT.

A remark on this clonotype: A much more abundant neighbour one base away suggests this may be a read error. The V call is TRBV7-8, the J call TRBJ1-2; D may be TRBD1 (6 bases). The CDR3 is 14 residues long. V lost 7 bases and J lost 8, with 20 bases in between. The germline V gene has CDR1 SGHVS and CDR2 FQNEAQ. CDR3 DNA sequence: TGTGCCAGCAACTACGTGGGGGGCGCAGACGGCTACACCTTC. Translating gives CASNYVGGADGYTF.

The V call is TRBV7-9, the J call TRBJ2-5, with TRBD2 as a possible D gene (5 bases). Between the trimmed V and J ends, which lost 5 bases and 2 bases, there was a span of 12 bases. The CDR3 is made up of 14 amino acids. Per germline, CDR1 SEHNR and CDR2 FQNEAQ (reference sequence). CDR3 in amino acids: CASSRSREQETQYF. For the CDR3, the DNA is TGTGCCAGCAGCAGATCCCGGGAACAAGAGACCCAGTACTTC.

The table lists this clonotype with a few counts. The chain links TRBV6-2 or TRBV6-3 to TRBJ1-5, with D perhaps TRBD1 (6 bases). The germline V and J ends were trimmed by 5 bases and 5 bases, with 10 bases remaining between them. Germline V CDR1 and CDR2: MNHEY, SVGEGT. The CDR3 consists of 13 residues. CDR3 sequence (DNA): TGTGCCAGCAGTCGACAGGTTCATCAGCCCCAGCATTTT. This gives the protein CASSRQVHQPQHF.

In its sample, this clonotype was seen a few times. The CDR3 sequence is CATSEGDYEQYF. The DNA of the CDR3 is TGTGCCACCAGTGAGGGGGACTACGAGCAGTACTTC. The rearrangement joins TRBV24-1 to TRBJ2-7; the D gene could be TRBD1 or TRBD2 (5 bases each). V lost 4 bases, J lost 3 bases, and 6 bases lay in between. Germline V gene sequence: CDR1 KGHDR, CDR2 SFDVKD. The CDR3 sequence is 12 residues long.

The genes are TRBV13 and TRBJ2-1; the match to TRBD1 covers 12 bases. The germline V gene has CDR1 PRHDT and CDR2 FYEKMQ (reference sequence). V gave up 3 bases and J gave up 9 bases; unmatched junction bases: 9. This CDR3 region has 16 residues. DNA for the CDR3: TGTGCCAGCAGCTTCGGTAGGGGACAGGGGGCGAGTGAGCAGTTCTTC. Its protein product is CASSFGRGQGASEQFF.

This clonotype was detected ten times or more. The chain employs TRBV7-9 and TRBJ2-3, with D possibly matching TRBD2 (5 bases). CDR1 and CDR2 from the germline V gene are SEHNR and FQNEAQ (reference sequence). Trimming cost V 1 base and J 2 bases, with 10 bases left between them. The CDR3 loop spans 15 amino acids. CDR3 coding DNA: TGTGCCAGCAGCTTAGAAGGGAGTCCCACAGATACGCAGTATTTT. Amino acid sequence: CASSLEGSPTDTQYF.

This clonotype was counted ten times or more. V is TRBV7-9 and J is TRBJ1-3; no reliable D call. The length of the CDR3 is 15 residues. CDR1 and CDR2 (germline): SEHNR, FQNEAQ (reference sequence). The germline V and J ends were trimmed by 6 bases and 0 bases, with 12 bases remaining between them. CDR3 residues: CASSYGPASGNTIYF. In DNA, the CDR3 is TGTGCCAGCAGTTACGGACCGGCCTCTGGAAACACCATATATTTT.

This clonotype was found many times. V and J are TRBV7-2 and TRBJ2-7, with 7 bases matching TRBD1. Losses at the gene ends were 5 bases for V and 5 bases for J; bases not matched to a gene: 12. The germline CDR1 and CDR2 sequences are SGHTA and FQGNSA. CDR3 size: 15 residues. Here the CDR3 DNA reads TGTGCCAGCAGCCCAAGATCCCAGGGGGTGCACGAGCAGTACTTC. This codes for CASSPRSQGVHEQYF.

This clonotype was detected ten times or more. J is TRBJ2-5 and V is TRBV7-6, with 9 nucleotides matching TRBD1. The V gene's germline CDR1 is SGHVS and CDR2 FNYEAQ. Trimming at V came to 5 bases and at J to 2 bases, leaving 9 bases not matched to a gene. This CDR3 has 16 amino acids. Here the CDR3 DNA reads TGTGCCAGCAGCCCAGCCGGGACAGGGAAACAAGAGACCCAGTACTTC. Translation: CASSPAGTGKQETQYF.

The rearrangement links TRBV20-1 to TRBJ2-2, with D possibly matching TRBD1 (5 bases). CDR3 length: 16 residues. Trimming shortened V by 1 base and J by 7 bases, and 19 bases separated the two germline ends. In germline, CDR1 is DFQATT, CDR2 SNEGSKA (reference sequence). CDR3: CSARAPQVWGFGELFF. DNA of the CDR3: TGCAGTGCTAGAGCCCCACAGGTCTGGGGTTTCGGGGAGCTGTTTTTT.

The genes are TRBV28 and TRBJ2-3; the match to TRBD2 covers 7 bases. The V segment lost 2 bases and the J segment 2 bases; nucleotides outside the gene matches: 4. This CDR3 region has 15 residues. Germline CDR1 MDHEN, CDR2 SYDVKM. The CDR3 region is CASSLAGEITDTQYF. The CDR3, as DNA: TGTGCCAGCAGTTTAGCGGGGGAGATCACAGATACGCAGTATTTT.